This T cell receptor (beta chain) was sequenced in a study of shared clonotypes between healthy human individuals. The length of the CDR3 is 16 residues. With V trimmed by 3 bases and J by 3 bases, 9 bases remained unmatched. Per germline, CDR1 MDHEN and CDR2 SYDVKM. The method was immunoSEQ multiplex PCR; TCRdb's version includes in-frame clones alone and lacks a portion of them. The sample includes 2 million to 2.5 million clones, more than 80% of them seen just once. The clonotype was recovered from a man in his late teens or twenties in good health. Some clones in this sample may be carry-over from other donors' samples. This rearrangement joins TRBV28 to TRBJ1-2; 8 bases line up with TRBD1. Sequencing used naive CD4+ T cells from PBMCs. The subset: CD45RA+ positively selected. The CDR3 coding sequence is TGTGCCAGCAGTTTTCAGGGGGCCATCAGGCACTATGGCTACACCTTC. Encoded protein: CASSFQGAIRHYGYTF.